The 14 T cell receptor beta chains listed next were all sequenced from one sample in a study of blood T cells in healthy people across ages. Alongside a J-beta primer mix, a sample-barcoded 5' primer served in a second PCR lasting roughly 7 to 11 cycles. TCRdb passed the 5' RACE reads through MiXCR, listing each CDR3 protein once. The sample includes over 1,300,000 distinct CDR3 sequences, 59% of them seen just once. Sequencing was carried out using blood. These receptors were collected from a man aged 18 to 29 in good health.

On this clonotype itself: One end of the junction is discordant with germline, which a read error may explain. This rearrangement joins TRBV29-1 to TRBJ2-7; either TRBD1 or TRBD2 may fit D (5 bases each). Germline V lookup: CDR1 SQVTM, CDR2 ANQGSEA. There are 15 residues in the CDR3. CDR3 in amino acids: CSVEGSGTASYKQYF. CDR3 coding DNA: TGCAGCGTTGAAGGTTCAGGGACGGCCTCCTACAAGCAGTACTTC.

As regards this clonotype: An end of the junction does not agree with germline; a read error may underlie this. The chain recombines TRBV5-1 with TRBJ2-1; D call uncertain. The germline gives CDR1 SGHRS, CDR2 YFSETQ. This CDR3 contains 17 residues. CDR3 region: CANSLALIVPGYNEQFF. The CDR3, as DNA: TGCGCCAACAGCTTGGCCTTGATTGTCCCCGGTTACAATGAGCAGTTCTTC.

This rearrangement joins TRBV6-6 to TRBJ1-5; perhaps TRBD1 as D (5 bases). The CDR3 has 15 residues. CDR1 MNHNY and CDR2 SVGAGI come from the germline V gene (reference sequence). V was pared by 2 bases and J by 2 bases, with 10 bases between. This chain's CDR3 is CASSYEGQGNQPQHF. CDR3 bases: TGTGCCAGCAGTTACGAGGGGCAGGGCAATCAGCCCCAGCATTTT.

The V call is TRBV11-3, the J call TRBJ2-7; tentatively, D is TRBD2 (6 bases). Germline V gene lookup returns CDR1 SGHNT and CDR2 YENEEA. This CDR3 region has 13 residues. V lost 5 bases and J 10 bases, leaving 18 bases between the germline ends. The CDR3 here is CASSPALGGRQYF. CDR3 sequence (DNA): TGTGCCAGCAGCCCCGCCCTCGGGGGACGCCAGTACTTC.

CDR3 protein: CASSLDNWAGDTDTQYF. CDR3 nucleotides: TGTGCCAGCAGCTTGGATAATTGGGCGGGGGACACAGATACGCAGTATTTT. This chain connects TRBV5-6 to TRBJ2-3; 7 positions agree with TRBD2. Germline CDR1 SGHDT, CDR2 YYEEEE. This CDR3 region has 17 residues. The junction had 9 bases not matched to a gene; V was cut back by 0 bases and J by 2 bases.

The chain couples TRBV7-6 to TRBJ1-2; the D is unclear. Trimming took 5 bases from V and 0 from J, leaving 16 bases between them. From germline, CDR1 is SGHVS and CDR2 FNYEAQ. The CDR3 runs to 16 residues. The CDR3 nucleotides are TGTGCCAGCAGCGGCCGATTTAACATTACTAACTATGGCTACACCTTC. Translating it yields CASSGRFNITNYGYTF. Full variable domain (outside the CDR3, taken from reference TRBV7-6 and TRBJ1-2): GAGVSQSPRYKVTKRGQDVALRCDPISGHVSLYWYRQALGQGPEFLTYFNYEAQQDKSGLPNDRFSAERPEGSISTLTIQRTEQRDSAMYRCASSGRFNITNYGYTFGSGTRLTVV.

The chain links TRBV29-1 to TRBJ2-5; D perhaps matches TRBD1 (6 bases). The J call may be in error: the DNA end matches TRBJ2-7 better. Germline CDR1 is SQVTM and CDR2 is ANQGSEA. The CDR3 covers 11 residues. The CDR3 loop reads CSVRTAYEQYF. Written as DNA, the CDR3 is TGCAGCGTTCGGACAGCCTACGAGCAGTACTTC.

This chain joins TRBV14 and TRBJ2-3; 9 bases are shared with TRBD2. CDR3 size: 14 residues. Germline assignment: CDR1 SGHDN and CDR2 FVKESK. With 3 bases clipped from V and 8 bases from J, the junction kept 6 bases outside the gene matches. CDR3 protein: CASSQTSGWGTQYF. CDR3 coding DNA: TGTGCCAGCAGCCAGACTAGCGGATGGGGTACGCAGTATTTT.

The CDR3 region is CASRRGAYYEQYF. The DNA for the CDR3 is TGTGCCAGCAGGAGGGGGGCCTACTACGAGCAGTACTTC. The chain couples TRBV27 to TRBJ2-7; D is perhaps TRBD1 or TRBD2 (6 bases each). This CDR3 is built from 13 residues. Germline V gene sequence: CDR1 MNHEY, CDR2 SMNVEV (reference sequence). Trimming took off 6 bases at V and 3 bases at J, with 12 bases between the two ends.

This clonotype has just one count. The chain has TRBV5-1 and TRBJ2-7; D remains ambiguous. This CDR3 is 16 amino acids long. Germline CDR1 reads SGHRS; CDR2 reads YFSETQ. V was cut by 2 bases and J by 6 bases, with 21 bases left in between. The CDR3 loop is CASSFPPMGYPGEQYF. DNA for the CDR3: TGCGCCAGCAGCTTCCCTCCGATGGGTTATCCGGGCGAGCAGTACTTC. The full variable domain, completed using reference TRBV5-1 and TRBJ2-7, is KAGVTQTPRYLIKTRGQQVTLSCSPISGHRSVSWYQQTPGQGLQFLFEYFSETQRNKGNFPGRFSGRQFSNSRSEMNVSTLELGDSALYLCASSFPPMGYPGEQYFGPGTRLTVT.

The chain recombines TRBV2 with TRBJ2-4, with TRBD2 as a possible D gene (5 bases). The J call may be in error: the DNA end matches TRBJ2-5 better. CDR3 length: 13 amino acids. Germline V CDR1 and CDR2: SNHLY, FYNNEI. CDR3 in amino acids: CASSGRPKETQYF. In DNA form, the CDR3 reads TGTGCCAGCAGTGGGAGGCCAAAAGAGACCCAGTACTTC.

J is TRBJ2-5 and V is TRBV20-1; 7 bases agree with TRBD1. The CDR3 extends over 11 amino acids. CDR1 is DFQATT and CDR2 is SNEGSKA in the germline V gene (reference sequence). V lost 4 bases and J lost 11; bases outside the gene matches: 7. The CDR3 DNA reads TGCAGTGCTAAACAGGGGTTGAAGCAGTACTTC. This codes for CSAKQGLKQYF.

This sequence joins TRBV27 and TRBJ1-2, with D unclear. The germline V gene encodes CDR1 MNHEY and CDR2 SMNVEV (reference sequence). The CDR3 extends over 14 amino acids. V gave up 5 bases and J gave up 5 bases, with 15 bases separating them. The CDR3 is CASSGGADLYGYTF. CDR3 in DNA: TGTGCCAGCAGTGGAGGAGCGGACCTGTATGGCTACACCTTC.

The chain carries TRBV27 and TRBJ2-2; 9 bases are a match to TRBD1. With 7 bases clipped from V and 2 bases from J, the junction kept 11 bases outside the gene matches. In germline, CDR1 is MNHEY, CDR2 SMNVEV (reference sequence). CDR3 length: 17 residues. The chain's CDR3 is CASTTTDRGINTGELFF. The CDR3, as DNA: TGTGCCAGCACAACTACGGACAGGGGAATTAACACCGGGGAGCTGTTTTTT.